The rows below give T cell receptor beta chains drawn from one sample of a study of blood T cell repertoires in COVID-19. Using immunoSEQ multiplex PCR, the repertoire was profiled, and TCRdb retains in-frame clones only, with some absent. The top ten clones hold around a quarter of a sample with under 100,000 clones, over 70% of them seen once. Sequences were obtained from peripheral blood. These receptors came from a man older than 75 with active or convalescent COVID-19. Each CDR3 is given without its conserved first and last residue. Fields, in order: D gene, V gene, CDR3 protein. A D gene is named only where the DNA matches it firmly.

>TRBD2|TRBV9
ASSVVQSGGYNEQF
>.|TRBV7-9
ASSSSRGYEQY
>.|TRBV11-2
ASSLDLPPGTQY
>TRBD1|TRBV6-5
ASSPGGFLDYGYT
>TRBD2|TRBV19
ASKLAGATGELF
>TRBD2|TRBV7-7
ASSLSGGPNTGELF
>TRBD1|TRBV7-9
ASSYLGGQGAETQY
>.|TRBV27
ASSLRRGYGYT
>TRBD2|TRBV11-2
ASSYPTSGGQETQY
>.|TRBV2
ASSEGGSQPQH
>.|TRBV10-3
AISARGAAPAANYGYT
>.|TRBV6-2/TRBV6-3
ASSYLRDGYT
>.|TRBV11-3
ASSRDSTGELF
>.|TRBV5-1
ASSFEQLETGELF
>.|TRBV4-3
ASSQRRVGTEAF
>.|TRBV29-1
SVGGTFQETQY
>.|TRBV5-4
ASSVDRNTEAF
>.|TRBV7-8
ASSLAGADSPLH
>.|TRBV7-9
ASSLEVSYEQY
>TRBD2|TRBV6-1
ASSDLLSGGAYEQY
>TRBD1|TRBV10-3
AISESTGDGYT
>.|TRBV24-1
ATATGPWDEQF
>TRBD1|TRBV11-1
ASSDRTGGGYNEQF
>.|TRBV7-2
ASSTRTDTQY
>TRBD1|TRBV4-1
ASSQGASVGRQGHSYNEQF
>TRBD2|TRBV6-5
AIASGGAYEQY
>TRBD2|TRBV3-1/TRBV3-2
ASSPASGGTQETQY
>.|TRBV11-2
ASSLLAESTDTQY
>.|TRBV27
ASSLSVQGSPLH
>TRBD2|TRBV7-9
ASSYSGGASEQY
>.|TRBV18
ASSPRRTNTEAF
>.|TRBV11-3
ASSSGNNNSPLH
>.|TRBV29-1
SVEHGADTQY
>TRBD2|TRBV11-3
ASSSTSGAPSDEQF
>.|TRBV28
ASSREDYGYT
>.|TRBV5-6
ASSGQSFWT
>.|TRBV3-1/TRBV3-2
ASSAFQGSGANVLT
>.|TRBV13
ASSLGVNEGRGYT
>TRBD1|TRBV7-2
ASSLEGAGGSGNTIY
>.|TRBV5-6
ASSFRYGTGELF
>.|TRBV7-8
ASSLALQGLGSPLH
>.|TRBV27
ASSLRGANTEAF
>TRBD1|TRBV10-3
AITQQGGTEAF
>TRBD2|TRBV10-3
AISDGLAAEQF
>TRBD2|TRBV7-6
ASSLVLAGGPLNEQF
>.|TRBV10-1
ASSDPGTNEKLF
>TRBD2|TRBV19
ASSGGSNADTQY
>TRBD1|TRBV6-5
ASSYSHRGRGYT
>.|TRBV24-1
ATSDPVLSSYNEQF
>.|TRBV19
ASSHGPARETQY
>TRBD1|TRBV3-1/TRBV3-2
ASSQSGQGAGQPQH